This is a list of T cell receptor beta chains from one sample in a study of molecular identifiers for immune sequencing clone quantification. TCRdb independently ran MiXCR on the PCR reads; one entry per CDR3 protein. Among about 510,000 distinct CDR3 sequences listed, about a fifth were seen once. The specimen was naive CD8+ T cells from blood, with Jurkat cell RNA spiked in. The receptors were gathered from a human donor in good health. Some libraries in this study had Jurkat cell RNA spiked in. Each CDR3 is given without its conserved first and last residue. A D gene is named only where the DNA matches it firmly.

12 | . | TRBJ1-4 | TRBV7-3 | ARAAPGANEKLL
12 | . | TRBJ2-2 | TRBV29-1 | SVPVGAGTGELF
13 | . | TRBJ2-5 | TRBV5-6 | ASSILTGDQETQY
14 | TRBD1 | TRBJ2-7 | TRBV27 | ASSLRQGASSYEQY
14 | . | TRBJ2-7 | TRBV6-5 | ASSYSAGTRTYEQY
13 | . | TRBJ2-5 | TRBV6-2/TRBV6-3 | ASSYSGQYQETQY
10 | TRBD1 | TRBJ2-7 | TRBV20-1 | SATDTGVEQY
15 | . | TRBJ2-2 | TRBV9 | ASSDPGGPKYTGELF
16 | TRBD2 | TRBJ2-3 | TRBV20-1 | SAREVSGRGQRTDTQY
12 | . | TRBJ1-1 | TRBV27 | ASSLSLRATEAF
12 | TRBD2 | TRBJ2-7 | TRBV20-1 | SALRTSGEYEQY
15 | . | TRBJ1-5 | TRBV4-1 | ASSQSPALGGNQPQH
13 | . | TRBJ2-3 | TRBV7-9 | ASSSPGEGTDTQY
13 | TRBD1 | TRBJ2-5 | TRBV13 | ASSSGTGVGETQY
13 | TRBD1 | TRBJ1-5 | TRBV2 | TSSPGQGGGQPQH
11 | . | TRBJ1-5 | TRBV5-3 | ASTASHGQPQH
12 | . | TRBJ1-4 | TRBV3-1 | ASSQVQENEKLF
11 | . | TRBJ1-5 | TRBV14 | ASSQLSGQPQH
11 | . | TRBJ1-1 | TRBV19 | ASSIDLWGEAF
12 | . | TRBJ2-3 | TRBV6-5 | ASTRIAGTDTQY
12 | . | TRBJ1-5 | TRBV7-2 | ASSWGRKDQPQH
12 | . | TRBJ1-4 | TRBV5-4 | ASSLRGDDEKLF
12 | TRBD2 | TRBJ2-3 | TRBV20-1 | SARGRGGTDTQY
11 | TRBD1 | TRBJ2-5 | TRBV12-3/TRBV12-4 | ASSGTGGQTQY
13 | TRBD2 | TRBJ2-3 | TRBV7-9 | ASSLSGSRTDTQY